One sample yielded the 12 T cell receptor beta chains listed below, sequenced in a study of blood T cells in healthy people across ages. Alongside a J-beta primer mix, a sample-barcoded 5' primer served in a second PCR lasting roughly 7 to 11 cycles. TCRdb reprocessed the 5' RACE reads via MiXCR and lists one record per CDR3 protein. The sample has about 1,400,000 distinct CDR3 sequences, approximately 59% seen once. Sample: blood. The receptors derive from a man between 18 and 35 years old in good health.

The chain employs TRBV6-5 and TRBJ2-3, with 8 bases that match TRBD1. J was trimmed by 8 bases and V by 2 bases; bases with no gene match: 9. Germline assignment: CDR1 MNHEY and CDR2 SVGAGI. The CDR3 contains 15 residues. The CDR3 DNA reads as TGTGCCAGCAGTTACACAGGGGGACCCTTAACTACGCAGTATTTT. Translating gives CASSYTGGPLTTQYF.

This clonotype was seen only once. The V and J genes are TRBV27 and TRBJ2-2; 9 nucleotides align to TRBD2. This CDR3 is 16 amino acids long. CDR1 is MNHEY, CDR2 SMNVEV, per germline (reference sequence). J lost 11 bases, V lost 0 bases, and 10 bases had no gene match. CDR3 in amino acids: CASSLSASGTNRELFF. As DNA, the CDR3 is TGTGCCAGCAGTTTATCGGCTAGCGGGACCAACCGCGAGCTGTTTTTT.

This clonotype was observed a few times. This chain joins TRBV29-1 and TRBJ2-1; 10 nucleotides match TRBD2. V lost 5 bases, J lost 8 bases, and 9 bases stayed unmatched. This CDR3 region has 14 residues. Germline V CDR1 and CDR2: SQVTM, ANQGSEA. As DNA, the CDR3 is TGCAGCGTTCAGGGGGCTAGCGGGAGTTATGAGCAGTTCTTC. This encodes CSVQGASGSYEQFF.

V is TRBV12-5 and J is TRBJ2-3; 7 nucleotides align to TRBD1. The CDR3 has 16 amino acids. Germline trimming cut 0 bases from V and 0 bases from J; bases unmatched to any gene: 3. Germline assignment: CDR1 LGHNT and CDR2 FRNRAP. Here the CDR3 reads CASGLVPGGSTDTQYF. CDR3 coding DNA: TGTGCTAGTGGTTTGGTACCAGGGGGTAGCACAGATACGCAGTATTTT.

This clonotype was observed a single time. This rearrangement joins TRBV4-1 to TRBJ2-1; TRBD2 agrees at 9 bases. Germline lookup yields CDR1 MGHRA and CDR2 YSYEKL. The V and J ends lost 5 bases and 8 bases, in that order; junction bases with no gene match: 13. CDR3 length: 16 residues. CDR3 in DNA: TGCGCCAGCAGCGCACACGGCGGGAGGGTTTTGGATGAGCAGTTCTTC. Translated, it gives CASSAHGGRVLDEQFF.

This clonotype was observed a few times. This sequence joins TRBV4-1 and TRBJ2-3; D is ambiguous. The germline V gene encodes CDR1 MGHRA and CDR2 YSYEKL. This CDR3 has 14 amino acids. V was cut by 6 bases and J by 2 bases, with 12 bases left in between. CDR3 amino acids: CASRKSITTDTQYF. In DNA form, the CDR3 reads TGCGCCAGCAGAAAATCTATTACCACAGATACGCAGTATTTT.

The chain couples TRBV6-2 or TRBV6-3 to TRBJ1-1, with D unresolved. This CDR3 region has 14 residues. Trimming left V 7 bases short and J 8 bases short, with 20 bases between. Per the germline V gene, CDR1 is MNHEY and CDR2 is SVGEGT. The CDR3 reads CASTLRGSADEAFF. Here the CDR3 DNA reads TGTGCCAGCACCCTGAGAGGGAGCGCAGACGAAGCTTTCTTT.

This clonotype turned up a few times. The chain carries TRBV9 and TRBJ1-1; D uncertain. There are 15 residues in the CDR3. V was cut by 0 bases and J by 3 bases, with 12 bases left in between. From germline, CDR1 is SGDLS and CDR2 YYNGEE. In nucleotides, the CDR3 is TGTGCCAGCAGCGTAGCTCTCTCGGGGTACACTGAAGCTTTCTTT. Amino acids: CASSVALSGYTEAFF.

This clonotype was picked up a small number of times. The chain recombines TRBV12-3 or TRBV12-4 with TRBJ2-1; D unresolved. The CDR3 length is 13 residues. Trimming removed 6 bases at V and 8 bases at J, with 14 bases between. This chain's CDR3 is CASSYSLGYEQFF. The CDR3, as DNA: TGTGCCAGCAGCTATAGTTTAGGTTATGAGCAGTTCTTC.

The chain employs TRBV2 and TRBJ2-5; D is unresolved. CDR1 is SNHLY and CDR2 is FYNNEI in the germline V gene. The CDR3 is made up of 15 amino acids. The V gene lost 2 bases and the J gene lost 2 bases, with 12 bases spanning the gap. For the CDR3, the DNA is TGTGCCAGCAGTGAAAATCCCGGACCACAAGAGACCCAGTACTTC. Encoded protein: CASSENPGPQETQYF.

The chain links TRBV15 to TRBJ2-3; the D call may be TRBD1 or TRBD2 (5 bases each). CDR3 length: 16 residues. Germline values: CDR1 LNHNV, CDR2 YYDKDF (reference sequence). Trimming removed 1 base from V and 2 bases from J, with 13 bases in between. The CDR3 region has the DNA TGTGCCACCAGCAGAGTCCGGGGCGGTTACACAGATACGCAGTATTTT. Amino acids: CATSRVRGGYTDTQYF.

The CDR3 DNA is TGCGCCAGCAGCCTCACCCAGGGACAGTCTTCCTACGAGCAGTACTTC. It specifies CASSLTQGQSSYEQYF. The V and J genes are TRBV5-1 and TRBJ2-7; 7 bases line up with TRBD1. Germline V gives CDR1 SGHRS, CDR2 YFSETQ. CDR3 length: 16 amino acids. Losses at the gene ends were 4 bases for V and 1 base for J; bases not matched to a gene: 11.